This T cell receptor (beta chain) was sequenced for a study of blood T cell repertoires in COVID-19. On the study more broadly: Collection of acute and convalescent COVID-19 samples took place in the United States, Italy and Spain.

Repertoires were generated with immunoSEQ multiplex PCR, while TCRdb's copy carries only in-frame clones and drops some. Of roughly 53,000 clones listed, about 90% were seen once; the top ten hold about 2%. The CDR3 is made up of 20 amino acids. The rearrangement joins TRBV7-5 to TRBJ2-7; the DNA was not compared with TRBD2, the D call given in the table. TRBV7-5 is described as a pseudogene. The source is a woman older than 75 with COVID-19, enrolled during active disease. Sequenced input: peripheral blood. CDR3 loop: CARSSNRSGLAGVGGYEQYF. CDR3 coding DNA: TGTGCCAGAAGCTCAAATCGATCGGGACTAGCGGGAGTAGGGGGCTACGAGCAGTACTTC.